This TCR beta chain was observed in a study of T cell clonality in common variable immunodeficiency (dated by TCRdb to about 2015). For sequencing, equivalent amounts of genomic DNA were input from CVID and control samples. For every sample, a 60 bp segment covering the rearranged TCRbeta CDR3 region was amplified and then sequenced. TCRbeta amplification used the immunoSEQ assay, a bias-corrected multiplex PCR with high-throughput sequencing. Processing in the source paper ran as follows. Each unique nucleotide sequence was treated as a clone and annotated with V, D and J genes, copy number and frequency. Sequences were labeled productive if in frame, and non-productive if out of frame or containing stop codons. As previously described, Shannon's entropy was used to calculate clonality. The predicted amino acid sequences of productive clones were used to derive the mean CDR3 Kyte-Doolittle hydropathy. Scaled V gene usage was hierarchically clustered using Manhattan distance and complete linkage with the R hclust function. Sharing of clones by CDR3 amino acid sequence was evaluated through resampling of 12 repertoires per group over 100 rounds. The repertoires were searched for 70 published EBV-specific and some 240 published CMV-specific TCRbeta sequences. Analysis left out two CVID samples that produced under 10,000 sequences, so 35 to 50 CVID repertoires remained. The table was pulled from immuneACCESS by TCRdb, which kept in-frame rearrangements only. Such tables lose some clones; where checked, under half of the loss comes from unresolved V genes, and the rest has no known cause. The D gene and trimming were derived from the DNA, and the V and J assignments and clone size from that table. The table notes about 34,000 clones here, none of them singletons. The ten top clones hold more than 25% of the sample.

Results the study describes overall, beyond this receptor: CVID subjects shared fewer TCRbeta clones with each other than healthy controls did (p < 0.0001). TCRbeta clonality was higher in CVID subjects than in healthy controls (t-test p = 0.018), and the increase was most characteristic of about a third of subjects. According to the authors, figuring out what caused the increased clonality in CVID would require sequencing the repertoires of T cell subpopulations. Differences among patients in the CVID cohort limited the correlations between repertoire features and clinical complications. Fewer deletions and N-nucleotide insertions were reportedly observed in CVID TCRbeta sequences, and highly modified clones with 13 or more V deletions were reportedly absent from CVID TCRbeta sequences. Although equal DNA input was used, an average of about 87,000 unique sequences per sample was obtained for controls, compared with some 30,000 for CVID samples.

In its sample, this clone was seen many times. Its antigen is unknown. Read coverage stops 3 residues before the CDR3 terminus; the germline J gene supplies the remainder. CDR3 length: 14 amino acids, cysteine to phenylalanine. The DNA covers only part of the CDR3, 33 bases in frame from base 1. As encoded in the germline V gene, CDR1 is SGHVS while CDR2 is FNYEAQ. Germline trimming amounts to 5 bases on V and 6 bases on J, with 7 as the count of junction bases outside the gene matches. Diagnosis of CVID followed standard criteria, namely serum IgG, IgA and/or IgM below the normal range together with specific antibody deficiency. The CVID group comprised some 45 subjects, about 15 female and approximately 30 male, aged roughly 9 to 64 years with a mean age of roughly 36. Predominantly Caucasian heritage was noted among both the CVID patients and the healthy controls. At the time of study participation, every CVID subject had been on replacement immunoglobulin therapy for one year or longer. No CVID subject was ill or taking immunomodulatory or immunosuppressive medication when blood was collected. From each donor, about 4.5 to 9 ml of heparinized peripheral whole blood was collected. Genomic DNA from adults with common variable immune deficiency (CVID) and from healthy adult controls was used to sequence TCRbeta CDR3 repertoires. Diluted blood was density-centrifuged over Hypaque 1077 or Ficoll-Paque to isolate peripheral blood mononuclear cells. Genomic DNA was obtained from unsorted mononuclear cells using either Qiagen column purification or a centrifugation-based method.

The clonotype was recovered from a human donor with common variable immunodeficiency. The chain is made from TRBV7-6 and TRBJ2-7, and 10 bases in between align with TRBD1. Input material: peripheral blood mononuclear cells. The CDR3 protein sequence reads: CASSVKGTGAEQYF. CDR3 DNA, as far as it was read: TGTGCCAGCAGCGTAAAGGGGACAGGGGCCGAG.